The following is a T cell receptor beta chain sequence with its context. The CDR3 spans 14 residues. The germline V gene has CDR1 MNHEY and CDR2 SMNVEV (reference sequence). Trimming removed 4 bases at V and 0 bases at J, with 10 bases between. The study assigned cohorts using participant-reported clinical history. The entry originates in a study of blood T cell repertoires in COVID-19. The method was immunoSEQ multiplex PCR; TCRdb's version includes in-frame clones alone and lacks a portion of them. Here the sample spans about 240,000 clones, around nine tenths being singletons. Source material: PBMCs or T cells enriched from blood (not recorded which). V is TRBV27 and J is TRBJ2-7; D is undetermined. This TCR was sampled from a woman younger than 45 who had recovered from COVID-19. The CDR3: CASSWAVSSYEQYF. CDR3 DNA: TGTGCCAGCAGTTGGGCAGTTAGCTCCTACGAGCAGTACTTC.